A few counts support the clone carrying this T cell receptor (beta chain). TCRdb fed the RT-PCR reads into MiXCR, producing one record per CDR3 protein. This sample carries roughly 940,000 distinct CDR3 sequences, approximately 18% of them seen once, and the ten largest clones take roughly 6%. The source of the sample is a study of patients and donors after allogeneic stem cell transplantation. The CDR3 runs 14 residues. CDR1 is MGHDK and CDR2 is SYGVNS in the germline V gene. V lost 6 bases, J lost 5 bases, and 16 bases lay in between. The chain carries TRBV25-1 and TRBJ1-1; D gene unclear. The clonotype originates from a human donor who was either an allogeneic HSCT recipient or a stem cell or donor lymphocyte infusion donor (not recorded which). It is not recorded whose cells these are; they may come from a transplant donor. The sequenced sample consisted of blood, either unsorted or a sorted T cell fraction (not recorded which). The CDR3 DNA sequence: TGTGCCAGCAGCGGACCCGACCAGAAGACTGAAGCTTTCTTT. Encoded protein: CASSGPDQKTEAFF. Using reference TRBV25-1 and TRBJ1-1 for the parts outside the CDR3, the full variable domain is EADIYQTPRYLVIGTGKKITLECSQTMGHDKMYWYQQDPGMELHLIHYSYGVNSTEKGDLSSESTVSRIRTEHFPLTLESARPSHTSQYLCASSGPDQKTEAFFGQGTRLTVV.